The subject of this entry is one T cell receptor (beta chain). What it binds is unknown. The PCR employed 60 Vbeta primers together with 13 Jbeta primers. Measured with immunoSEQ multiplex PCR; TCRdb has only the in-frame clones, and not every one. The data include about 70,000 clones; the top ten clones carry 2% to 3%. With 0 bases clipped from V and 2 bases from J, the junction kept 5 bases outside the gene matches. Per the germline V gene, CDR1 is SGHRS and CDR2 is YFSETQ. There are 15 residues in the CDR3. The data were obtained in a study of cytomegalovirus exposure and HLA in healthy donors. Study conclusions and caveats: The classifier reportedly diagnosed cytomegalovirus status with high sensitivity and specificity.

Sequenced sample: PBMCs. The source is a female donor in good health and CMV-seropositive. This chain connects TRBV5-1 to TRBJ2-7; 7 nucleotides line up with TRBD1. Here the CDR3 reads CASSLEGASAYEQYF. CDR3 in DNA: TGCGCCAGCAGCTTGGAGGGGGCCAGCGCCTACGAGCAGTACTTC.